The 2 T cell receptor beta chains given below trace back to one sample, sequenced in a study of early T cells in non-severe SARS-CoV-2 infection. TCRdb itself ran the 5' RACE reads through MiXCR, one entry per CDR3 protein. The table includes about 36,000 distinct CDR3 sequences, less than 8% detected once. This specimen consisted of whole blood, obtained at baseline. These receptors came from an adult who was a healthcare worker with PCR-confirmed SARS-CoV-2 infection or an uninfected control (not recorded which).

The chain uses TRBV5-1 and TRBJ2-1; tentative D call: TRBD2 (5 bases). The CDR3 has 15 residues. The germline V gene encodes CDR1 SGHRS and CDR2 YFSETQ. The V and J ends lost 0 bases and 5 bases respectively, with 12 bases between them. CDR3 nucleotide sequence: TGCGCCAGCAGCTTGGCCGGGATGCAGAACAATGAGCAGTTCTTC. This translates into CASSLAGMQNNEQFF. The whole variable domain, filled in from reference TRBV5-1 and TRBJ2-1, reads KAGVTQTPRYLIKTRGQQVTLSCSPISGHRSVSWYQQTPGQGLQFLFEYFSETQRNKGNFPGRFSGRQFSNSRSEMNVSTLELGDSALYLCASSLAGMQNNEQFFGPGTRLTVL.

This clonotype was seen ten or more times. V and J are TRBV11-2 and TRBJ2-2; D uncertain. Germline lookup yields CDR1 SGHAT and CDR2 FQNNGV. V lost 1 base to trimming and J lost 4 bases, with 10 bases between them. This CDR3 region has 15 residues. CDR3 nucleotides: TGTGCCAGCAGCTTAGTGGGGTGGGGCACCGGGGAGCTGTTTTTT. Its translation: CASSLVGWGTGELFF.